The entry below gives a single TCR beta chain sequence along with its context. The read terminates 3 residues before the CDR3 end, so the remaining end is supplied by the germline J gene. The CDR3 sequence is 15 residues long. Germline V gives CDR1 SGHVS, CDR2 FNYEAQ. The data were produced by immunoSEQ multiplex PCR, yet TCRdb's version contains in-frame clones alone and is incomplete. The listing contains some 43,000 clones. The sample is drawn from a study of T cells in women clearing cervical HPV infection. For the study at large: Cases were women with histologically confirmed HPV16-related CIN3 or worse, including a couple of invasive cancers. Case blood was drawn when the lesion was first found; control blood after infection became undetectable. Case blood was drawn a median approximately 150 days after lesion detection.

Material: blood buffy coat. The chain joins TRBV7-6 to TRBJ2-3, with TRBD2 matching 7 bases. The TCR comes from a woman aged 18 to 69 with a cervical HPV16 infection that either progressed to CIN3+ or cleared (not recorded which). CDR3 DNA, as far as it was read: TGTGCCAGCAGCTTACGGGTGGGGGGGAAGGAGACG. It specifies CASSLRVGGKET. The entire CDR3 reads CASSLRVGGKETQYF.